This TCR beta chain was retrieved from a study of immune cell composition in non-small cell lung cancer. For the study at large: Lung adenocarcinoma or squamous carcinoma made up most tumours.

Repertoires were generated with immunoSEQ multiplex PCR, while TCRdb's copy carries only in-frame clones and drops some. Here the sample spans around 2,000 clones, approximately 83% being singletons. This clone was picked up a small number of times. This clonotype was sampled from a human donor with non-small cell lung cancer. The sample comprised lung tumor tissue.

The DNA of the CDR3 is TGCGCCAGCGAAGGGGGCAGGGTGTCACCCCTCCACTTT. This sequence encodes CASEGGRVSPLHF. The rearrangement uses TRBV10-1 and TRBJ1-6, with 7 nucleotides matching TRBD1. The trim removed 8 bases at V and 10 bases at J, leaving 8 bases unmatched. Germline V gives CDR1 WNHNN, CDR2 SYGVQD (reference sequence). This CDR3 comprises 13 residues.